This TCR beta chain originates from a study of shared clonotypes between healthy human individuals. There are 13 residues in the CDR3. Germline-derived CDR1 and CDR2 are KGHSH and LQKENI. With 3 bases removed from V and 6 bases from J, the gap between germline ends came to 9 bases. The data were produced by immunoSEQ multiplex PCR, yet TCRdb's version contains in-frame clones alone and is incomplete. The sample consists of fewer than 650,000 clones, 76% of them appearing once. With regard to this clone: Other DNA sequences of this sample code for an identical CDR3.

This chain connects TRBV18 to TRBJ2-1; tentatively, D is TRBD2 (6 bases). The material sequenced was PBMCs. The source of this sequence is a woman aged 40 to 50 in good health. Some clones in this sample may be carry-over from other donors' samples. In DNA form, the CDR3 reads TGTGCCAGCTCACCGACTAGATCCAATGAGCAGTTCTTC. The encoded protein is CASSPTRSNEQFF.